The next 26 T cell receptor beta chains were all read from a single sample in a study of graft-versus-host responses after intestinal transplantation. The assay was immunoSEQ multiplex PCR, and TCRdb's table has in-frame clones only and misses some. Among more than 80,000 clones, less than 90% were seen once, and the ten largest hold under 0.4%. These receptors lack a known antigen. Source: unstimulated CD4+ T cells sorted from spleen or lymph node cells, taken before intestinal transplant. These receptors were taken from a human donor who received an intestinal transplant.

V and J are TRBV16 and TRBJ1-5; no firm D call. Germline CDR1 reads KGHSY; CDR2 reads FQNENV. Trimming pared 4 bases from V and 5 bases from J, leaving 12 bases between. This CDR3 spans 14 amino acids. CDR3 in DNA: TGTGCCAGCAGCCGCGCGGGGAGGTATCAGCCCCAGCATTTT. This codes for CASSRAGRYQPQHF.

The rearrangement joins TRBV18 to TRBJ2-7; unclear D gene. CDR3 length equals 14 residues. Germline V gene sequence: CDR1 KGHSH, CDR2 LQKENI. V was cut by 5 bases and J by 2 bases, with 13 bases left in between. The CDR3 nucleotides are TGTGCCAGCTCAGTGGGCCACGGAACCTACGAGCAGTACTTC. As protein: CASSVGHGTYEQYF.

Note on this clone: No DNA is shown, since the ends of the CDR3 on it are uncertain; the CDR3 is the one TCRdb lists. The CDR3 protein is CASILGQPKRVDTEAFF. The genes are TRBV2 and TRBJ1-1; TRBD1 was called by the table and not checked on the DNA. CDR1 is SNHLY, CDR2 FYNNEI, per germline. The CDR3 is 17 amino acids long, termini counted.

This chain links TRBV28 with TRBJ2-7, with D perhaps matching TRBD1 (6 bases). CDR1 is MDHEN, CDR2 SYDVKM, per germline. CDR3 size: 12 residues. Trimming stripped 3 bases from V and 4 bases from J, with 7 bases between. The CDR3 is CASSLGQYEQYF. The CDR3 DNA is TGTGCCAGCAGTTTGGGACAATACGAGCAGTACTTC.

As DNA, the CDR3 is TGTGCCAGCAGCCAGACAGGGGACGATATGAACACTGAAGCTTTCTTT. It codes for CASSQTGDDMNTEAFF. This rearrangement joins TRBV14 to TRBJ1-1; 8 bases map to TRBD1. CDR1 SGHDN and CDR2 FVKESK come from the germline V gene. With 3 bases clipped from V and 0 bases from J, the junction kept 6 bases outside the gene matches. This CDR3 has 16 amino acids.

V gene TRBV19 combines with J gene TRBJ2-3, with TRBD2 matching over 12 bases. Germline CDR1 is LNHDA and CDR2 is SQIVND (reference sequence). The CDR3 contains 17 residues. Germline trimming cut 4 bases from V and 2 bases from J; bases unmatched to any gene: 7. The CDR3 sequence: CASSTTSGRRPTDTQYF. In nucleotides, the CDR3 is TGTGCCAGTAGTACGACTAGCGGGAGAAGGCCCACAGATACGCAGTATTTT.

The chain joins TRBV5-1 to TRBJ2-3; 12 bases line up with TRBD2. CDR3 length: 16 amino acids. CDR1 and CDR2 from the germline V gene are SGHRS and YFSETQ. Trimming removed 0 bases from V and 5 bases from J; junction bases left unmatched: 4. CDR3 nucleotides: TGCGCCAGCAGCTTGGGACTAGCGGGAGTTAGAGATACGCAGTATTTT. It specifies CASSLGLAGVRDTQYF.

The chain couples TRBV11-2 to TRBJ2-7, with 7 bases identical to TRBD1. Looked up from germline, CDR1 is SGHAT and CDR2 is FQNNGV. Germline trimming cut 5 bases from V and 9 bases from J; bases unmatched to any gene: 7. This CDR3 has 12 residues. The CDR3 sequence: CASSPGTAVQYF. CDR3 bases: TGTGCCAGCAGCCCCGGGACAGCCGTGCAGTACTTC.

This chain uses TRBV4-1 with TRBJ1-6, with 7 bases lining up with TRBD1. The CDR3 spans 16 residues. V lost 0 bases to trimming and J lost 6 bases; unmatched junction nucleotides: 5. Germline CDR1 MGHRA, CDR2 YSYEKL. This CDR3 is CASSQDLGQPNSPLHF. As DNA, the CDR3 is TGCGCCAGCAGCCAAGATCTGGGACAGCCTAATTCACCCCTCCACTTT.

V is TRBV7-9 and J is TRBJ2-2; D is unresolved. Looked up from germline, CDR1 is SEHNR and CDR2 is FQNEAQ (reference sequence). The CDR3 totals 15 residues. V lost 1 base to trimming and J lost 4 bases, with 10 bases between them. The CDR3 sequence: CASSLGAELTGELFF. DNA for the CDR3: TGTGCCAGCAGCTTAGGCGCGGAGCTCACCGGGGAGCTGTTTTTT.

The chain links TRBV4-2 to TRBJ2-7; D is possibly TRBD1 (5 bases). Per germline, CDR1 LGHNA and CDR2 YNFKEQ. Deletions cut 0 bases from V and 2 bases from J, with 11 bases between. CDR3 length: 15 residues. The CDR3 protein is CASSQDGADTYEQYF. The CDR3, as DNA: TGTGCCAGCAGCCAAGATGGGGCGGATACCTACGAGCAGTACTTC.

The rearrangement uses TRBV28 and TRBJ2-7, with 9 bases aligning to TRBD1. The trim removed 3 bases at V and 4 bases at J, leaving 7 bases unmatched. CDR3 length equals 15 residues. Germline V lookup: CDR1 MDHEN, CDR2 SYDVKM. CDR3 in amino acids: CASSFPGQGGYEQYF. DNA for the CDR3: TGTGCCAGCAGTTTCCCGGGACAGGGAGGTTACGAGCAGTACTTC.

V usage is TRBV2 and J usage is TRBJ1-2, with 7 positions matching TRBD1. The ends lost 1 base at V and 8 bases at J; junction bases unmatched: 4. Germline V CDR1 and CDR2: SNHLY, FYNNEI. The CDR3 runs 13 residues. CDR3 in amino acids: CASSEGVGGGYTF. In DNA form, the CDR3 reads TGTGCCAGCAGTGAAGGTGTAGGGGGCGGCTACACCTTC.

The chain combines TRBV28 with TRBJ1-2; TRBD1 matches 7 bases. There are 13 residues in the CDR3. After removal of 5 bases from V and 8 bases from J, the junction contained 8 bases not matched to a gene. The V gene's germline CDR1 is MDHEN and CDR2 SYDVKM. CDR3 in DNA: TGTGCCAGCAGTGTACAGGGGACGGGAGGCTACACCTTC. Protein: CASSVQGTGGYTF.

The V call is TRBV6-1, the J call TRBJ1-5, with D unresolved. The V end was cut by 1 base, the J end by 5 bases, with 12 bases between. Germline lookup yields CDR1 MNHNS and CDR2 SASEGT. The CDR3 has 15 residues. CDR3 nucleotide sequence: TGTGCCAGCAGTGAAGGTACGGGGATGGATCAGCCCCAGCATTTT. This encodes CASSEGTGMDQPQHF.

This chain links TRBV5-1 with TRBJ2-7, with 11 bases fitting TRBD1. V shed 0 bases and J 6 bases; nucleotides not matched to a gene: 2. The CDR3 is 14 amino acids. Germline V gives CDR1 SGHRS, CDR2 YFSETQ. CDR3 residues: CASSLEGTGGEQYF. CDR3 nucleotide sequence: TGCGCCAGCAGCTTGGAGGGGACAGGGGGCGAGCAGTACTTC.

The chain carries TRBV27 and TRBJ2-1; D remains unclear. This CDR3 is built from 16 residues. Germline V lookup: CDR1 MNHEY, CDR2 SMNVEV (reference sequence). Trimming pared 6 bases from V and 0 bases from J, leaving 15 bases between. CDR3 bases: TGTGCCAGCAGGGCTACCGCGGCCAGCTCCTACAATGAGCAGTTCTTC. Encoded protein: CASRATAASSYNEQFF.

This chain connects TRBV15 to TRBJ1-1; D gene unclear. The V gene lost 0 bases and the J gene lost 7 bases, with 9 bases spanning the gap. The CDR3 is 13 residues long. Germline assignment: CDR1 LNHNV and CDR2 YYDKDF (reference sequence). The CDR3 is CATSRDGSFEAFF. The CDR3 DNA reads as TGTGCCACCAGCAGAGATGGCAGTTTTGAAGCTTTCTTT.

V gene TRBV11-2 combines with J gene TRBJ2-1; TRBD2 agrees at 7 bases. CDR1 is SGHAT and CDR2 is FQNNGV in the germline V gene. The CDR3 runs 14 residues. The J segment lost 6 bases and the V segment lost 5 bases, leaving 7 bases of the junction unmatched. The CDR3 loop is CASSLRLAPNEQFF. The CDR3 region has the DNA TGTGCCAGCAGCCTCAGACTAGCTCCCAATGAGCAGTTCTTC.

The V gene is TRBV7-2, the J gene TRBJ2-5; 8 bases are shared with TRBD2. Germline V gives CDR1 SGHTA, CDR2 FQGNSA. This CDR3 has 13 residues. The V and J ends lost 3 bases and 4 bases, in that order; junction bases with no gene match: 1. This CDR3 is CASSFGTRETQYF. CDR3 in DNA: TGTGCCAGCAGCTTCGGGACTAGAGAGACCCAGTACTTC.

This rearrangement joins TRBV5-5 to TRBJ1-2; D remains ambiguous. The CDR3 is 11 amino acids. V was clipped by 4 bases and J by 6 bases, with 7 bases between them. CDR1 SGHKS and CDR2 YYEKEE come from the germline V gene (reference sequence). CDR3 bases: TGTGCCAGCAGCCTCCTTCATGGCTACACCTTC. Translation gives CASSLLHGYTF.

The V and J genes are TRBV18 and TRBJ2-1, with a weak D call TRBD2 (6 bases). The CDR3 sequence is 16 residues long. V was shortened by 0 bases and J by 5 bases, with 14 bases between the two germline ends. Looked up from germline, CDR1 is KGHSH and CDR2 is LQKENI. The CDR3 DNA is TGTGCCAGCTCACCACCTACCGGGAGTTCAGACAATGAGCAGTTCTTC. Amino acid sequence: CASSPPTGSSDNEQFF. Variable domain in full (rest from reference TRBV18 and TRBJ2-1): NAGVMQNPRHLVRRRGQEARLRCSPMKGHSHVYWYRQLPEEGLKFMVYLQKENIIDESGMPKERFSAEFPKEGPSILRIQQVVRGDSAAYFCASSPPTGSSDNEQFFGPGTRLTVL.

The V gene is TRBV6-5, the J gene TRBJ2-5, with D perhaps matching TRBD2 (6 bases). This CDR3 spans 15 amino acids. The germline gives CDR1 MNHEY, CDR2 SVGAGI. V shed 4 bases and J shed 5 bases, with 17 bases lying between them. CDR3 amino acids: CASSFGGTSWETQYF. DNA for the CDR3: TGTGCCAGCAGTTTCGGCGGGACGAGTTGGGAGACCCAGTACTTC.

The chain has TRBV19 and TRBJ2-1; TRBD1 is a possible D gene (5 bases). Germline loops: CDR1 LNHDA, CDR2 SQIVND (reference sequence). Trimming cost V 11 bases and J 8 bases, with 16 bases left between them. The length of the CDR3 is 12 residues. CDR3 in DNA: TGTGCCGGACGATTGTGGGGCGATGAGCAGTTCTTC. Translation: CAGRLWGDEQFF.

CDR3 nucleotide sequence: TGTGCCAGCAGCTTAGGAGGGGACGGAAGCGAGCAGTACTTC. This encodes CASSLGGDGSEQYF. The genes are TRBV7-3 and TRBJ2-7; tentative D call: TRBD2 (6 bases). Germline values: CDR1 SGHTA, CDR2 FQGTGA. The V end lost 2 bases, the J end lost 6 bases, and 14 bases lay between the germline ends. The CDR3 runs to 14 residues. Full variable domain (remainder filled in from reference TRBV7-3 and TRBJ2-7): GAGVSQTPSNKVTEKGKYVELRCDPISGHTALYWYRQSLGQGPEFLIYFQGTGAADDSGLPNDRFFAVRPEGSVSTLKIQRTERGDSAVYLCASSLGGDGSEQYFGPGTRLTVT.

A few counts support this clone. The V gene is TRBV18, the J gene TRBJ2-2; 8 positions agree with TRBD1. The CDR3 length is 15 residues. V shed 6 bases, J shed 1 base, and the junction held 4 bases outside the gene matches. Germline CDR1 KGHSH, CDR2 LQKENI. CDR3 sequence (DNA): TGTGCCAGCTCTCCCGGGACAGGGAACACCGGGGAGCTGTTTTTT. It translates to CASSPGTGNTGELFF.